These 14 T cell receptor beta chains were all obtained from the same sample, sequenced in a study of blood T cell repertoires in COVID-19. Only in-frame clones appear in the TCRdb table, and some are missing; sequencing was by immunoSEQ multiplex PCR. The data show under 300,000 clones, with roughly nine tenths seen just once and around 6.9% held by the top ten. Sequencing was done on a sample of peripheral blood. All receptors derive from a man aged 60 to 69 who had recovered from COVID-19.

The V gene is TRBV5-1, the J gene TRBJ1-6; D possibly corresponds to TRBD1 (5 bases). This CDR3 is 13 amino acids long. V lost 2 bases to trimming and J lost 7 bases, with 7 bases between them. Germline V gene data show CDR1 as SGHRS and CDR2 as YFSETQ. CDR3 region: CASSFGGNSPLHF. The CDR3 nucleotides are TGCGCCAGCAGCTTCGGGGGAAATTCACCCCTCCACTTT.

V and J are TRBV5-4 and TRBJ2-7, with a weak D call TRBD2 (5 bases). Between the trimmed V and J ends, which lost 3 bases and 5 bases, there was a span of 12 bases. Germline CDR1 SGHNT, CDR2 YYREEE (reference sequence). The CDR3 is 13 amino acids. The CDR3 loop is CASSSPGLHEQYF. In DNA form, the CDR3 reads TGTGCCAGCAGCTCTCCGGGGTTGCACGAGCAGTACTTC. Full variable domain (missing parts from reference TRBV5-4 and TRBJ2-7): ETGVTQSPTHLIKTRGQQVTLRCSSQSGHNTVSWYQQALGQGPQFIFQYYREEENGRGNFPPRFSGLQFPNYSSELNVNALELDDSALYLCASSSPGLHEQYFGPGTRLTVT.

The V and J genes are TRBV24-1 and TRBJ2-1; tentative D call: TRBD2 (5 bases). The CDR3 length is 13 residues. Looked up from germline, CDR1 is KGHDR and CDR2 is SFDVKD. The V and J ends lost 1 base and 10 bases respectively, with 10 bases between them. CDR3 region: CATSDFGEREQFF. The DNA for the CDR3 is TGTGCCACCAGTGATTTCGGGGAAAGGGAGCAGTTCTTC.

V gene TRBV3-1 (or the pseudogene TRBV3-2) combines with J gene TRBJ1-2, with 9 bases identical to TRBD1. CDR1 and CDR2 (germline): LGHDT, YNNKEL (reference sequence). Unmatched junction bases numbered 9, after V lost 3 bases and J lost 4 bases. The CDR3 is 16 amino acids. CDR3 protein: CASSQGTGTPRYGYTF. In DNA form, the CDR3 reads TGTGCCAGCAGCCAGGGGACAGGGACCCCCCGCTATGGCTACACCTTC.

J is TRBJ2-2 and V is TRBV2; D not certain. Germline values: CDR1 SNHLY, CDR2 FYNNEI. The CDR3 is 14 amino acids. The V end was cut by 1 base, the J end by 5 bases, with 8 bases between. The CDR3 reads CASSEEWATGELFF. Written as DNA, the CDR3 is TGTGCCAGCAGTGAAGAGTGGGCGACCGGGGAGCTGTTTTTT.

The V call is TRBV7-7, the J call TRBJ1-6; D possibly corresponds to TRBD1 (5 bases). Germline assignment: CDR1 SSHAT and CDR2 FNYEAQ (reference sequence). The CDR3 sequence is 15 residues long. V was pared by 1 base and J by 7 bases, with 11 bases between. CDR3 sequence reads: CASSLGPGGNSPLHF. In DNA, the CDR3 is TGTGCCAGCAGCTTAGGGCCGGGGGGGAATTCACCCCTCCACTTT.

V and J are TRBV3-1 (or the pseudogene TRBV3-2) and TRBJ2-4; TRBD1 agrees at 7 bases. V gave up 3 bases and J gave up 8 bases; unmatched junction bases: 10. Germline lookup yields CDR1 LGHDT and CDR2 YNNKEL (reference sequence). The CDR3 consists of 15 residues. Written as DNA, the CDR3 is TGTGCCAGCAGCCACTCCGGGACAGTCGGGGACATTCAGTACTTC. It specifies CASSHSGTVGDIQYF.

This clone has a handful of counts. The V and J genes are TRBV10-3 and TRBJ2-7; D is perhaps TRBD2 (7 bases). The CDR3 loop spans 15 amino acids. V lost 3 bases, J lost 2 bases, and 14 bases lay in between. CDR1 and CDR2 from the germline V gene are ENHRY and SYGVKD. This CDR3 reads CAISDRGATAYEQYF. CDR3 in DNA: TGTGCCATCAGTGACCGGGGGGCTACCGCCTACGAGCAGTACTTC.

This rearrangement joins TRBV3-1 (or the pseudogene TRBV3-2) to TRBJ1-3; unclear D gene. Germline V lookup: CDR1 LGHDT, CDR2 YNNKEL (reference sequence). The CDR3 contains 14 residues. With 0 bases removed from V and 0 bases from J, the gap between germline ends came to 3 bases. CDR3 bases: TGTGCCAGCAGCCAAGATAACTCTGGAAACACCATATATTTT. Protein sequence: CASSQDNSGNTIYF.

The CDR3: CASRKEGVGGVEAFF. CDR3 DNA sequence: TGTGCCAGCAGGAAGGAGGGAGTGGGGGGAGTTGAAGCTTTCTTT. The chain combines TRBV2 with TRBJ1-1, with D possibly TRBD1 on 5 matching bases. The germline V gene has CDR1 SNHLY and CDR2 FYNNEI. The CDR3 contains 15 residues. Between the trimmed V and J ends, which lost 6 bases and 7 bases, there was a span of 21 bases.

V usage is TRBV30 and J usage is TRBJ2-1; 8 bases fit TRBD2. CDR3 length equals 14 residues. Per the germline V gene, CDR1 is GTSNPN and CDR2 is SVGIG (reference sequence). Trimming at V came to 5 bases and at J to 8 bases, leaving 11 bases not matched to a gene. The CDR3 here is CAWYPGLVAHEQFF. In nucleotides, the CDR3 is TGTGCCTGGTACCCGGGACTAGTCGCCCATGAGCAGTTCTTC. Filled out from reference TRBV30 and TRBJ2-1, the complete variable domain reads SQTIHQWPATLVQPVGSPLSLECTVEGTSNPNLYWYRQAAGRGLQLLFYSVGIGQISSEVPQNLSASRPQDRQFILSSKKLLLSDSGFYLCAWYPGLVAHEQFFGPGTRLTVL.

This clone was observed a handful of times. The rearrangement links TRBV30 to TRBJ1-1; D may be TRBD1 (6 bases). The germline V gene has CDR1 GTSNPN and CDR2 SVGIG (reference sequence). Trimming pared 4 bases from V and 6 bases from J, leaving 15 bases between. The CDR3 has 13 amino acids. The DNA of the CDR3 is TGTGCCTGGACCCGGGACAATACCCCTGAAGCTTTCTTT. Protein product: CAWTRDNTPEAFF.

The rearrangement links TRBV27 to TRBJ2-7; the D gene is possibly TRBD1 (6 bases). With 2 bases removed from V and 2 bases from J, the gap between germline ends came to 13 bases. CDR3 length: 15 amino acids. Germline assignment: CDR1 MNHEY and CDR2 SMNVEV (reference sequence). The CDR3 region is CASSLALGHTYEQYF. DNA of the CDR3: TGTGCCAGCAGTTTAGCCCTGGGACATACCTACGAGCAGTACTTC.

The DNA of the CDR3 is TGTGCCAGCAGTGAGGGACAGGGTCGACAGCCCCAGCATTTT. It specifies CASSEGQGRQPQHF. The gene calls are TRBV2 and TRBJ1-5; 9 positions agree with TRBD1. Germline-derived CDR1 and CDR2 are SNHLY and FYNNEI. CDR3 length equals 14 residues. The trim removed 3 bases at V and 7 bases at J, leaving 4 bases unmatched. Supplemented by reference TRBV2 and TRBJ1-5, the full variable domain reads EPEVTQTPSHQVTQMGQEVILRCVPISNHLYFYWYRQILGQKVEFLVSFYNNEISEKSEIFDDQFSVERPDGSNFTLKIRSTKLEDSAMYFCASSEGQGRQPQHFGDGTRLSIL.